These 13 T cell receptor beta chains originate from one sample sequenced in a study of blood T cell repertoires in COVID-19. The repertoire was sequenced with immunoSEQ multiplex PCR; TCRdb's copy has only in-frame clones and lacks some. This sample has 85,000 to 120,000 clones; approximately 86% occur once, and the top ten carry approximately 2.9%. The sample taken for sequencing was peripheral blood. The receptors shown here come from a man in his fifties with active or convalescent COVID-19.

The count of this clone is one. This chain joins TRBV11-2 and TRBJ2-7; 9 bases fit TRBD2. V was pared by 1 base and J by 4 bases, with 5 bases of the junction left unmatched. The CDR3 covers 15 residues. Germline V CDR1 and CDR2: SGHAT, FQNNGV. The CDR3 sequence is CASSLGLAGRYEQYV. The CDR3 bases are TGTGCCAGCAGCTTAGGGCTAGCGGGGAGGTACGAGCAGTACGTC.

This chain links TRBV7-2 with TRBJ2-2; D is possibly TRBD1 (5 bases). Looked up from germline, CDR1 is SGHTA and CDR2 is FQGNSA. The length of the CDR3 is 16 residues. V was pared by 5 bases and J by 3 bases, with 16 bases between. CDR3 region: CASSPQPGWDTGELFF. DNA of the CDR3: TGTGCCAGCAGCCCCCAACCAGGGTGGGACACCGGGGAGCTGTTTTTT.

CDR3 nucleotide sequence: TGTGCCAGCAGCTTGTCCCAGATCGTGGACATTCAGTACTTC. Protein product: CASSLSQIVDIQYF. The chain employs TRBV5-5 and TRBJ2-4; no reliable D call. The CDR3 is made up of 14 amino acids. Trimming shortened V by 1 base and J by 8 bases, and 13 bases separated the two germline ends. Germline V gene sequence: CDR1 SGHKS, CDR2 YYEKEE (reference sequence).

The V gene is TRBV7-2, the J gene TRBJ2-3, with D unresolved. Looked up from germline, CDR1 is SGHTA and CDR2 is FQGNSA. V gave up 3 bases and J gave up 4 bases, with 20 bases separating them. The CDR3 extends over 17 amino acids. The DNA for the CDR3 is TGTGCCAGCAGCTTTATTCCCCCCCACAGTCCCCCAGATACGCAGTATTTT. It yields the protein CASSFIPPHSPPDTQYF.

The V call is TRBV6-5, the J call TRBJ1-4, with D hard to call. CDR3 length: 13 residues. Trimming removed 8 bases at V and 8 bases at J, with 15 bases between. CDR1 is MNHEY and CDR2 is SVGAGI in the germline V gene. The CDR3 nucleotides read TGTGCCAGCCAGGAGGGTCTAACCGAAAAACTGTTTTTT. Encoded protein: CASQEGLTEKLFF.

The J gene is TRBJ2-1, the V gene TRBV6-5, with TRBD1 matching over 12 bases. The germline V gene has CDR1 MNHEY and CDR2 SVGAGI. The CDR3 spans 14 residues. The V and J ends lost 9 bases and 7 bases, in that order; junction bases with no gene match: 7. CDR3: CASTRDRGLNEQFF. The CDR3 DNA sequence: TGTGCCAGTACGAGGGACAGGGGGCTTAATGAGCAGTTCTTC.

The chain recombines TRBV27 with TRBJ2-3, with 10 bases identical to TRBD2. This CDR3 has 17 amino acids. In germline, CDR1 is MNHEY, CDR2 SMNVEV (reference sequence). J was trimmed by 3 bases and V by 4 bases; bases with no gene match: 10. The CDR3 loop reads CASSSSSGGLKTDTQYF. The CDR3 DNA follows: TGTGCCAGCAGTTCCTCTAGCGGGGGCTTAAAGACAGATACGCAGTATTTT.

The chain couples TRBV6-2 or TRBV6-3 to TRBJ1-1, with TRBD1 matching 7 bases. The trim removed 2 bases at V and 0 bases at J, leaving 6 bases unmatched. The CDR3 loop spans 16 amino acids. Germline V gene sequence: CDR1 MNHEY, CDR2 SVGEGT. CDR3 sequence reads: CASSYPGGQLNTEAFF. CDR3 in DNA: TGTGCCAGCAGTTACCCCGGGGGACAGCTGAACACTGAAGCTTTCTTT.

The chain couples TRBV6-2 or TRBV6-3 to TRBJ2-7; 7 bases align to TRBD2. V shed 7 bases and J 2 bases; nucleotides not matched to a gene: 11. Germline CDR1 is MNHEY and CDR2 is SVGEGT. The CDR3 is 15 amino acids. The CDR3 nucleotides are TGTGCCAGCAACCCTTGGGGAGGGCGTACCTACGAGCAGTACTTC. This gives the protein CASNPWGGRTYEQYF.

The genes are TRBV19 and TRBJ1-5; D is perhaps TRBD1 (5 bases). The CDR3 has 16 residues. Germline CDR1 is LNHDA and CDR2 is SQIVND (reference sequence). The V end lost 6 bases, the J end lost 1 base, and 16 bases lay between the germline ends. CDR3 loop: CASSLGRGGSNQPQHF. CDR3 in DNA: TGTGCCAGTAGCCTCGGGAGGGGTGGGAGCAATCAGCCCCAGCATTTT.

CDR3 in amino acids: CASTPPGAGVSTDTQYF. The DNA of the CDR3 is TGTGCCAGCACCCCCCCAGGTGCGGGGGTTAGCACAGATACGCAGTATTTT. J is TRBJ2-3 and V is TRBV28, with 7 bases fitting TRBD2. The germline V gene encodes CDR1 MDHEN and CDR2 SYDVKM. The CDR3 spans 17 residues. The J segment lost 0 bases and the V segment lost 7 bases, leaving 13 bases of the junction unmatched.

The CDR3 here is CASSTRGQGRARSPLHF. The CDR3 DNA reads as TGTGCCAGCAGCACGAGGGGACAGGGACGAGCTCGTTCACCCCTCCACTTT. The chain employs TRBV7-7 and TRBJ1-6; 9 positions match TRBD1. Germline V gene lookup returns CDR1 SSHAT and CDR2 FNYEAQ (reference sequence). The ends lost 5 bases at V and 9 bases at J; junction bases unmatched: 14. The CDR3 has 17 residues.

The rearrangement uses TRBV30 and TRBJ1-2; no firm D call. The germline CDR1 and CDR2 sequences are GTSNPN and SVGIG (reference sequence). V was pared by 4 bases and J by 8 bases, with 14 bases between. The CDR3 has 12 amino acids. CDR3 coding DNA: TGTGCCTGGACCCCAGGCAGTGACGGCTACACCTTC. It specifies CAWTPGSDGYTF.